This T cell receptor (beta chain) was sequenced for a study of cytomegalovirus exposure and HLA in healthy donors. Primers for the PCR totalled 60 Vbeta and 13 Jbeta. Method: immunoSEQ multiplex PCR; TCRdb's copy keeps in-frame clones and lacks some. The sample consists of 170,000 or so clones, 75% to 85% of them appearing once. In its sample, this clone was seen once. Its antigen is undetermined. Germline V lookup: CDR1 SGDLS, CDR2 YYNGEE. The ends were cut back, 3 bases at V and 2 bases at J, with 8 bases in the middle. This CDR3 has 13 amino acids. Study outcomes and limitations: Upon later analysis, HLA-associated TCR beta chains proved more clonally expanded than other, equally common chains. Researchers reportedly found TCR beta sequences accurately predicted most subjects' HLA-A and HLA-B alleles.

Sequencing was done on a sample of PBMCs. This TCR derives from a boy younger than 18 in good health and CMV-seronegative. The chain combines TRBV9 with TRBJ1-2; D perhaps matches TRBD1 (6 bases). CDR3 amino acids: CASSEGQNYGYTF. The CDR3 DNA follows: TGTGCCAGCAGCGAAGGACAGAACTATGGCTACACCTTC.